This TCR beta chain was captured by sequencing in a study of OX40 agonist ivuxolimab in advanced cancers. Germline CDR1 SGHRS, CDR2 YFSETQ. This CDR3 spans 15 amino acids. The V segment lost 0 bases and the J segment 7 bases; nucleotides outside the gene matches: 6. Remarks on this clone: Its antigen remains unidentified.

Findings and caveats of the study: Low normalized T-cell clonal expansion was also seen in some nonresponders.

Libraries were prepared by immunoSEQ multiplex PCR; TCRdb keeps only in-frame clonotypes and omits some of them. Here the sample spans about 51,000 clones, about four fifths being singletons. The rearrangement uses TRBV5-1 and TRBJ2-3, with TRBD1 matching 9 bases. This clonotype was sampled from an adult with an advanced solid tumor such as melanoma, head and neck, liver or kidney cancer. This sample comprised CD4+ or CD8+ T cells sorted from blood, obtained in a trial of the OX40 agonist ivuxolimab. CDR3 sequence: CASSLGGQGGHTQYF. The CDR3 region has the DNA TGCGCCAGCAGCTTGGGGGGACAGGGAGGACATACGCAGTATTTT.